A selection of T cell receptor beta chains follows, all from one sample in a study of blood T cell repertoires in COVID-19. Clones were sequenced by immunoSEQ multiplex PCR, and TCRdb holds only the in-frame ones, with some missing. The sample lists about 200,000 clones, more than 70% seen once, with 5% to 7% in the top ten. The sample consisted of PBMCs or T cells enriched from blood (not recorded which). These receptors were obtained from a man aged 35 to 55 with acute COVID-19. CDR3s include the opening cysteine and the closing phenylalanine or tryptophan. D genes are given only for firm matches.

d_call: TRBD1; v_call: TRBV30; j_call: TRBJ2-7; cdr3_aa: CAWNRGLREQYF
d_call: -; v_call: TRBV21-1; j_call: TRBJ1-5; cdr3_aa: CASSRRTDRPGNQPQHF
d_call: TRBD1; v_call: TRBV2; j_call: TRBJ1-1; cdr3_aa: CAGRTGEIPEAFF
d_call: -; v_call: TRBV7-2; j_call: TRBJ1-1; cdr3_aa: CASSLGGHLNTEAFF
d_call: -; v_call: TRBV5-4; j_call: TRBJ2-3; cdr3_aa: CASSPGGMTDTQYF
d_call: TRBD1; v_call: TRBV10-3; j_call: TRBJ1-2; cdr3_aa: CAISESGDRVRGYTF
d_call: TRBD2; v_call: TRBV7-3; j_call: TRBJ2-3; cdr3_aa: CASSPSGSADTQYF
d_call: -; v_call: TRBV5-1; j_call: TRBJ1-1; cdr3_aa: CASSLGGLTEAFF
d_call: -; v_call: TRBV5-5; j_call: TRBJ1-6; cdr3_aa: CASSLEGLNSPLHF
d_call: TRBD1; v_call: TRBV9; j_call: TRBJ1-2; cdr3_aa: CASSAYAPGQGFVTF
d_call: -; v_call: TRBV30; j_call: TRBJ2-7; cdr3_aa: CACRSSYEQYF
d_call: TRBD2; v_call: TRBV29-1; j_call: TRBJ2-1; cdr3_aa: CSVPPGLAGVAPHNEQFF
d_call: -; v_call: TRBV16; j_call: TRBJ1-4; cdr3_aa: CASTTSPGVSEKLFF
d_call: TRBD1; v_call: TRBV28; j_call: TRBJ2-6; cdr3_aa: CASSAGQAGANVLTF
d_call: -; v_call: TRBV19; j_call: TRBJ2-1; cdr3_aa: CASSIWPFRNEQFF
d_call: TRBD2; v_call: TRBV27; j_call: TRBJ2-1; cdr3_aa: CASSLERGHSYNEQFF
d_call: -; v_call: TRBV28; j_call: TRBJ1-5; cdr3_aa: CASSLGQGSNQPQHF
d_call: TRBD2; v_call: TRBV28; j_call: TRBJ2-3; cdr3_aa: CASSAPKREKYF
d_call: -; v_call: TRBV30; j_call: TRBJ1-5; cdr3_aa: CAWSVRQGGLNQPQHF
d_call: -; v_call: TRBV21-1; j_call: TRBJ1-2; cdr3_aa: CASSIWDRGLGGYTF
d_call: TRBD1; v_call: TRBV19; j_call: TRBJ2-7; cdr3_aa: CASKGQSSSYEQYF
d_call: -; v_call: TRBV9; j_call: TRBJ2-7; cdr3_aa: CASSPSGPYEQYF
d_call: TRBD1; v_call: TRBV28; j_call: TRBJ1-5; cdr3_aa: CASSLRRGTGISVGNQPQHF
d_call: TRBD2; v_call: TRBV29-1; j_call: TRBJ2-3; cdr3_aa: CSVAGLAGPTDTQYF
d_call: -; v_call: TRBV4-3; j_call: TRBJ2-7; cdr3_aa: CASSQDRGGYEQYF
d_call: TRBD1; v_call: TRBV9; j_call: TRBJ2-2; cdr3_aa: CASSVGQGGLSGELFF
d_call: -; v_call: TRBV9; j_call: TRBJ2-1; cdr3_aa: CASAWGDNEQFF
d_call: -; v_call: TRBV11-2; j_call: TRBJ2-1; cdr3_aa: CASSLGGRASDEQFF
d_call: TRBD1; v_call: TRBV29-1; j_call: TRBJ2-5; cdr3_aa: CSARRDSREETQYF